The clone carrying this TCR beta chain was seen just once. Its antigen is unknown. This record belongs to a study of shared clonotypes between healthy human individuals. There were no recent acute infections or vaccinations among the donors, who were healthy HIV-negative adults. All participating donors were Caucasian adults from Nashville, Tennessee. Method: immunoSEQ multiplex PCR; TCRdb's copy keeps in-frame clones and lacks some. The sample lists roughly 700,000 clones; 80% to 95% were seen once. Regarding the study as a whole: Collection of samples was limited to blood; tissue repertoires likely differ.

Germline CDR1 reads SEHNR; CDR2 reads FQNEAQ (reference sequence). V lost 1 base, J lost 3 bases, and 6 bases stayed unmatched. There are 15 residues in the CDR3. This TCR was sampled from a man aged 18 to 30 in good health. Some clones in this sample may be carry-over from other donors' samples. Sequences were obtained from memory CD8+ T cells from PBMCs. Specified subset: CD45RO+ cells pooled with CCR7-negative TemRA cells. This chain connects TRBV7-9 to TRBJ2-7, with 7 bases fitting TRBD1. The CDR3 DNA follows: TGTGCCAGCAGCTTAGGATGGACAGGACGCTACGAGCAGTACTTC. Amino acids: CASSLGWTGRYEQYF.